This paragraph reports one T cell receptor beta chain. What it binds is unknown. Vbeta (60) and Jbeta (13) primers were used in the PCR. Libraries were prepared by immunoSEQ multiplex PCR; TCRdb keeps only in-frame clonotypes and omits some of them. The table lists 100,000 to 150,000 clones, 78% of them singletons, with approximately 1.6% in the top ten. These data belong to a study of cytomegalovirus exposure and HLA in healthy donors. Study-wide background: A prior study identified roughly 110 million unique TCR beta sequences from about 180 million T cells. Most donors, about 82% of several hundred genotyped, fell in the Caucasian-associated ancestry cluster. Findings of the study overall: Most subjects had HLA-A and HLA-B alleles reportedly predicted accurately by TCR beta sequences. Both high specificity and high sensitivity reportedly marked the classifier's diagnosis of cytomegalovirus status.

The CDR3 has 14 residues. From germline, CDR1 is SGHRS and CDR2 YFSETQ. Trimming took 3 bases from V and 6 from J; bases not matched to a gene: 5. This TCR derives from a female donor in good health and CMV-seronegative. Material: PBMCs. The chain recombines TRBV5-1 with TRBJ2-7, with 11 nucleotides matching TRBD2. Written as DNA, the CDR3 is TGCGCCAGCAGCTCGACTAGCGGGAACGCCGAGCAGTACTTC. Translated, it gives CASSSTSGNAEQYF.